Each of the 19 T cell receptor beta chains below was sequenced from the same sample in a study of identical twins. MiXCR, run by TCRdb on the 5' RACE reads, gives a single entry per CDR3 protein. Of roughly 700,000 distinct CDR3 sequences listed, roughly 8% are singletons. These data were also reused for a study on yellow fever vaccine responses in identical twins.

Sequenced: PBMCs. Receptors were obtained from a woman aged 18-29 years in good health.

The chain couples TRBV5-1 to TRBJ2-2; D possibly corresponds to TRBD1 (5 bases). Germline V gene data show CDR1 as SGHRS and CDR2 as YFSETQ. This CDR3 spans 15 amino acids. V lost 0 bases and J lost 1, with 7 bases in between. The CDR3 loop is CASSLGTLNTGELFF. CDR3 nucleotides: TGCGCCAGCAGCTTGGGGACACTGAACACCGGGGAGCTGTTTTTT.

This clonotype was counted a few times. The gene calls are TRBV18 and TRBJ1-2, with D uncertain. V gave up 5 bases and J gave up 0 bases, with 7 bases separating them. The V gene's germline CDR1 is KGHSH and CDR2 LQKENI. The CDR3 spans 13 residues. The CDR3 spells CASSIDSNYGYTF. For the CDR3, the DNA is TGTGCCAGCTCAATCGACTCTAACTATGGCTACACCTTC.

This sequence joins TRBV27 and TRBJ2-3; 8 nucleotides align to TRBD1. Germline V lookup: CDR1 MNHEY, CDR2 SMNVEV (reference sequence). The CDR3 is 16 amino acids. V lost 5 bases and J lost 1; bases outside the gene matches: 8. Here the CDR3 reads CASSLKPGQGTDTQYF. Here the CDR3 DNA reads TGTGCCAGCAGTCTAAAACCGGGACAGGGCACAGATACGCAGTATTTT.

This clonotype was detected many times. CDR3 DNA: TGTGCCAGCAGCTTAGACGCCCAGGAGCAGTTCTTC. It encodes CASSLDAQEQFF. This rearrangement joins TRBV7-8 to TRBJ2-1; no clear D. The CDR3 extends over 12 amino acids. V was pared by 1 base and J by 10 bases, with 8 bases between. Germline V gene sequence: CDR1 SGHVS, CDR2 FQNEAQ. Full variable domain (outside the CDR3, taken from reference TRBV7-8 and TRBJ2-1): GAGVSQSPRYKVAKRGQDVALRCDPISGHVSLFWYQQALGQGPEFLTYFQNEAQLDKSGLPSDRFFAERPEGSVSTLKIQRTQQEDSAVYLCASSLDAQEQFFGPGTRLTVL.

The chain carries TRBV6-6 and TRBJ2-3; possibly TRBD1 for D (5 bases). With 4 bases removed from V and 4 bases from J, the gap between germline ends came to 9 bases. Germline V gene data show CDR1 as MNHNY and CDR2 as SVGAGI (reference sequence). The CDR3 has 13 residues. CDR3 residues: CASSFQGPDTQYF. The CDR3 DNA follows: TGTGCCAGCAGTTTCCAGGGCCCAGATACGCAGTATTTT.

V gene TRBV7-8 combines with J gene TRBJ2-5; TRBD2 agrees at 7 bases. The germline gives CDR1 SGHVS, CDR2 FQNEAQ. V lost 0 bases, J lost 7 bases, and 17 bases stayed unmatched. This CDR3 has 18 amino acids. The CDR3 protein is CASSLARIPGRRGGTQYF. CDR3 coding DNA: TGTGCCAGCAGCTTAGCTAGAATACCAGGACGCCGCGGGGGGACCCAGTACTTC.

This clonotype was seen ten or more times. The J gene is TRBJ2-7, the V gene TRBV29-1, with 15 positions matching TRBD2. The junction had 7 bases not matched to a gene; V was cut back by 4 bases and J by 3 bases. Germline-derived CDR1 and CDR2 are SQVTM and ANQGSEA. CDR3 size: 16 residues. Here the CDR3 reads CSVAGLAGGLLYEQYF. CDR3 sequence (DNA): TGCAGCGTTGCCGGACTAGCGGGGGGGCTCCTCTACGAGCAGTACTTC.

The chain employs TRBV15 and TRBJ2-3; 9 nucleotides match TRBD1. With V trimmed by 3 bases and J by 5 bases, 12 bases remained unmatched. CDR3 length: 17 amino acids. Germline-derived CDR1 and CDR2 are LNHNV and YYDKDF (reference sequence). The CDR3 coding sequence is TGTGCCACCAGCAGCCACTTCCCGGGACAGGGAAAAGATACGCAGTATTTT. Encoded protein: CATSSHFPGQGKDTQYF.

This clonotype has just a few counts. The chain carries TRBV6-5 and TRBJ2-7; D gene ambiguous. The germline V gene encodes CDR1 MNHEY and CDR2 SVGAGI. The CDR3 loop spans 14 amino acids. V was shortened by 2 bases and J by 2 bases, with 10 bases between the two germline ends. CDR3 sequence: CASSYDRATYEQYF. In DNA form, the CDR3 reads TGTGCCAGCAGTTACGACCGCGCGACCTACGAGCAGTACTTC.

This sequence joins TRBV6-6 and TRBJ1-2, with D possibly matching TRBD1 (6 bases). The CDR3 is 12 amino acids. Germline V gene sequence: CDR1 MNHNY, CDR2 SVGAGI (reference sequence). V lost 5 bases, J lost 8 bases, and 12 bases lay in between. CDR3 loop: CASSRGLGGYTF. CDR3 nucleotides: TGTGCCAGCAGTAGGGGGTTAGGGGGCTACACCTTC.

This clonotype occurred many times. The chain employs TRBV7-9 and TRBJ2-7; a possible D gene is TRBD1 (6 bases). Trimming pared 1 base from V and 5 bases from J, leaving 9 bases between. The CDR3 is 13 amino acids. The germline gives CDR1 SEHNR, CDR2 FQNEAQ (reference sequence). The chain's CDR3 is CASSLVQGHEQYF. The CDR3 bases are TGTGCCAGCAGCTTAGTACAGGGCCACGAGCAGTACTTC.

This clonotype was observed a few times. The J gene is TRBJ1-2, the V gene TRBV29-1, with D tentatively TRBD1 (5 bases). The V gene's germline CDR1 is SQVTM and CDR2 ANQGSEA. Deletions cut 7 bases from V and 4 bases from J, with 10 bases between. This CDR3 spans 11 amino acids. CDR3 in DNA: TGCAGCGGCGGAGACAGCTATGGCTACACCTTC. Translation gives CSGGDSYGYTF. Drawing the rest from reference TRBV29-1 and TRBJ1-2, the complete variable domain is SAVISQKPSRDICQRGTSLTIQCQVDSQVTMMFWYRQQPGQSLTLIATANQGSEATYESGFVIDKFPISRPNLTFSTLTVSNMSPEDSSIYLCSGGDSYGYTFGSGTRLTVV.

This clonotype was detected a few times. This rearrangement joins TRBV7-9 to TRBJ2-2, with 8 positions matching TRBD1. Germline loops: CDR1 SEHNR, CDR2 FQNEAQ (reference sequence). V gave up 5 bases and J gave up 6 bases; unmatched junction bases: 8. The CDR3 totals 15 residues. CDR3 sequence: CASSPPDRVAGELFF. The CDR3 region has the DNA TGTGCCAGCAGCCCCCCGGACAGGGTAGCCGGGGAGCTGTTTTTT.

This clonotype was observed a handful of times. The chain combines TRBV24-1 with TRBJ2-1; D gene uncertain. The germline gives CDR1 KGHDR, CDR2 SFDVKD. Trimming took 3 bases from V and 8 from J, leaving 19 bases between them. The CDR3 is 16 residues long. This CDR3 reads CATSDPGQANPDEQFF. In DNA form, the CDR3 reads TGTGCCACCAGTGATCCTGGGCAGGCCAACCCCGATGAGCAGTTCTTC.

The chain has TRBV18 and TRBJ2-7; D gene unclear. Trimming stripped 0 bases from V and 3 bases from J, with 12 bases between. CDR1 and CDR2 from the germline V gene are KGHSH and LQKENI. The CDR3 extends over 15 amino acids. The DNA of the CDR3 is TGTGCCAGCTCACCACCGAAGTTAGGCAGCTACGAGCAGTACTTC. Protein product: CASSPPKLGSYEQYF.

This clonotype was seen ten or more times. The V gene is TRBV5-1, the J gene TRBJ2-3; D might be TRBD1 (5 bases). This CDR3 region has 14 residues. In germline, CDR1 is SGHRS, CDR2 YFSETQ. Trimming stripped 5 bases from V and 2 bases from J, with 12 bases between. CDR3 in amino acids: CASRIGHPTDTQYF. CDR3 sequence (DNA): TGCGCCAGCAGGATCGGACACCCCACAGATACGCAGTATTTT.

This clonotype showed up many times. The CDR3 region is CASSLRDRAREQYF. DNA of the CDR3: TGTGCCAGCAGTTTAAGGGACAGGGCCCGCGAGCAGTACTTC. This chain joins TRBV12-3 or TRBV12-4 and TRBJ2-7, with 9 bases matching TRBD1. V trimming: 2 bases; J trimming: 6 bases; junction bases outside the gene matches: 5. This CDR3 has 14 amino acids.

This clonotype was detected a few times. V is TRBV7-9 and J is TRBJ2-4, with 11 bases fitting TRBD1. V lost 3 bases, J lost 5 bases, and 9 bases stayed unmatched. CDR1 is SEHNR and CDR2 is FQNEAQ in the germline V gene (reference sequence). CDR3 length equals 17 residues. CDR3 nucleotides: TGTGCCAGCAGCTTTTTGCCGGGACAGGGGGATGAAAACATTCAGTACTTC. It is translated as CASSFLPGQGDENIQYF.

This clonotype was detected many times. This chain joins TRBV12-3 or TRBV12-4 and TRBJ2-1; 9 nucleotides align to TRBD1. Losses at the gene ends were 3 bases for V and 4 bases for J; bases not matched to a gene: 7. The CDR3 covers 16 residues. The CDR3 here is CASSLLMGQGYNEQFF. The CDR3 coding sequence is TGTGCCAGCAGTTTGTTGATGGGACAGGGATACAATGAGCAGTTCTTC.